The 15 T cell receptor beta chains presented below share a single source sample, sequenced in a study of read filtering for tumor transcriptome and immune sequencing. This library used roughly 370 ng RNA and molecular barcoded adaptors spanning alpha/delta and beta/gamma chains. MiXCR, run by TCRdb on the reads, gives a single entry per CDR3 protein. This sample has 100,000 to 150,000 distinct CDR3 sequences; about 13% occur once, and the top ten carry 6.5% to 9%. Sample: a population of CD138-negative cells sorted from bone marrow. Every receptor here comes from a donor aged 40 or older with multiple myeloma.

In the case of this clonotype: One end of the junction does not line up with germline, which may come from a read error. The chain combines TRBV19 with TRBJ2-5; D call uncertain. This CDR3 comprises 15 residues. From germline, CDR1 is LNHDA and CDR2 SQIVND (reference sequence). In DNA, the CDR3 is TGTGCTAGTAGTCCCCAAAAGGCCACTCAGGAGACCCAGTACTTC. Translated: CASSPQKATQETQYF. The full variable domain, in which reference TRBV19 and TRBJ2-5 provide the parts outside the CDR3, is DGGITQSPKYLFRKEGQNVTLSCEQNLNHDAMYWYRQDPGQGLRLIYYSQIVNDFQKGDIAEGYSVSREKKESFPLTVTSAQKNPTAFYLCASSPQKATQETQYFGPGTRLLVL.

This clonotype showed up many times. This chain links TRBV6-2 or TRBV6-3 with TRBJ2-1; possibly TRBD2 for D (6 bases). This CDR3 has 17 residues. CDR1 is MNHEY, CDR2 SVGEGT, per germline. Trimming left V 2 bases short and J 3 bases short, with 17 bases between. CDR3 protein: CASSYPWGSGDYNEQFF. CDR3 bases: TGTGCCAGCAGTTACCCCTGGGGTAGCGGAGACTACAATGAGCAGTTCTTC.

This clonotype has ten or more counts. The CDR3 nucleotides are TGTGCCAGCGGCGGGGTGAACACTGAAGCTTTCTTT. Amino acids: CASGGVNTEAFF. V gene TRBV27 combines with J gene TRBJ1-1; D gene ambiguous. In germline, CDR1 is MNHEY, CDR2 SMNVEV (reference sequence). The length of the CDR3 is 12 residues. Trimming took off 8 bases at V and 0 bases at J, with 7 bases between the two ends.

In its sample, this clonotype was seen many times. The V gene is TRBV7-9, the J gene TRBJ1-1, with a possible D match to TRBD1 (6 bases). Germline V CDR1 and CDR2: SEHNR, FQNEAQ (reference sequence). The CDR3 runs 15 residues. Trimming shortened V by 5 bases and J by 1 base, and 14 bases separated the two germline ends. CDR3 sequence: CASSLLGARNTEAFF. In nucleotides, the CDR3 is TGTGCCAGCAGCCTGTTGGGGGCCAGGAACACTGAAGCTTTCTTT.

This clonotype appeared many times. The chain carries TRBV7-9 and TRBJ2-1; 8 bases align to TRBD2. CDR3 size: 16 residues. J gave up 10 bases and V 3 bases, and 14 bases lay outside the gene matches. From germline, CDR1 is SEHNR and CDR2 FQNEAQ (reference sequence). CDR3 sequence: CASSFGLAGGAEEQFF. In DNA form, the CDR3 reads TGTGCCAGCAGCTTCGGTTTGGCGGGAGGAGCAGAAGAGCAGTTCTTC.

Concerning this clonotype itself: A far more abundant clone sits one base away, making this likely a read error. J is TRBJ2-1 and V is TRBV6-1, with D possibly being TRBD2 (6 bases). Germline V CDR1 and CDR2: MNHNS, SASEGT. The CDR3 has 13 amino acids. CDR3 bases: TGTGCCATTACGGGACTCCCCCGAAATGGGCAGTTCTTC. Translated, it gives CAITGLPRNGQFF.

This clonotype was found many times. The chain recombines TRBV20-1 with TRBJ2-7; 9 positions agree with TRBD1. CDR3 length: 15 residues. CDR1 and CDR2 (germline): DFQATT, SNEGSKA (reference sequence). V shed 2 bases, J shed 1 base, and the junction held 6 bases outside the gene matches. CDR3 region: CSARPRDRVSYEQYF. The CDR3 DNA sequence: TGCAGTGCTAGACCCCGGGACAGGGTTTCCTACGAGCAGTACTTC.

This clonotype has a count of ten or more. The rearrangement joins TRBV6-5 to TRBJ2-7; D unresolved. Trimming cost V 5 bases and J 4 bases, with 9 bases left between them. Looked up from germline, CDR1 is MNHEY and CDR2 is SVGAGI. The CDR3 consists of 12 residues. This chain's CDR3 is CASSEPGYEQYF. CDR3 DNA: TGTGCCAGCAGTGAACCGGGTTACGAGCAGTACTTC.

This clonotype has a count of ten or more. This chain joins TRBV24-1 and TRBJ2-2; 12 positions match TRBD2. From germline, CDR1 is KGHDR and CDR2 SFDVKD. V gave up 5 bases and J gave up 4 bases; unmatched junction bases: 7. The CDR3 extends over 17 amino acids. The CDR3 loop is CATSGLAGAGVTGELFF. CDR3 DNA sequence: TGTGCCACCAGTGGACTAGCGGGAGCAGGAGTCACCGGGGAGCTGTTTTTT.

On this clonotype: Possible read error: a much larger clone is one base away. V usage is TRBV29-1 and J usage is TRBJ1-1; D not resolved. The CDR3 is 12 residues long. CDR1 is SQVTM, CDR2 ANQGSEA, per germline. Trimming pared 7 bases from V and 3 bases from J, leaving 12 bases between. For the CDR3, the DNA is TGCAGCGCCTGGAACCTGGACACTGAAGCTTTCTTT. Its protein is CSAWNLDTEAFF.

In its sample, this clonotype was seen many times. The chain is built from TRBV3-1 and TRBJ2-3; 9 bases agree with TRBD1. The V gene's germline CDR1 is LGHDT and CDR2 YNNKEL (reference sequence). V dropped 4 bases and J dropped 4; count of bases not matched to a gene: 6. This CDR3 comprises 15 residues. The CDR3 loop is CASSLGQGNADTQYF. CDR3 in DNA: TGTGCCAGCAGCCTCGGACAGGGGAACGCAGATACGCAGTATTTT.

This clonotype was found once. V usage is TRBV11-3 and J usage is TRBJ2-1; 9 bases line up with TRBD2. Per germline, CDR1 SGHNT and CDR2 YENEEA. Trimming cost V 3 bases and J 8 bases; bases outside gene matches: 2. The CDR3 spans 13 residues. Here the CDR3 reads CASSLGLADEQFF. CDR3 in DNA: TGTGCCAGCAGCTTGGGACTAGCCGATGAGCAGTTCTTC.

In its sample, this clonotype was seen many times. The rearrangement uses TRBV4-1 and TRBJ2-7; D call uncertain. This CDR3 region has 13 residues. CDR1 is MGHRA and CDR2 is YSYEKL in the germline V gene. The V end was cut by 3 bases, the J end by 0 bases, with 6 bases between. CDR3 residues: CASSHTSSYEQYF. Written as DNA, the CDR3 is TGCGCCAGCAGCCATACCAGCTCCTACGAGCAGTACTTC.

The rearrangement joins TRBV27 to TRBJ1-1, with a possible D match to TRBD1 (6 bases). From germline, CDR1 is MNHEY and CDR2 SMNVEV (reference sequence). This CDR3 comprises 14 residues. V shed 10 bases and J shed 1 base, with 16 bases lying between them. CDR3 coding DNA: TGTGCCACCCTTGCAGGGGTCAAGAACACTGAAGCTTTCTTT. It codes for CATLAGVKNTEAFF.

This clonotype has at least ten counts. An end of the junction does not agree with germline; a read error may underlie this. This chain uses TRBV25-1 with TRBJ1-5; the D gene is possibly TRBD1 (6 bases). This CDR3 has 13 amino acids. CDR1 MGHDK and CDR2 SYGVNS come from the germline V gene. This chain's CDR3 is CASSSSGTHPDNF. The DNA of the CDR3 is TGTGCCAGCAGCTCATCCGGGACACATCCGGACAATTTT.